This TCR beta chain was recorded in a study of T-cell reconstitution after alpha-beta-depleted transplantation in children. Points from the study as a whole: It was newly produced T cells that mostly accounted for T-cell counts and diversity one year after transplant. As was reported, about two months after transplant, alpha-beta T cells came from several hundred expanded graft clones. Recipient T cells and thymic progenitors that survived were the source of the high TCRbeta diversity seen at day 60 in some patients.

Unique molecular identifiers were incorporated into the prepared TCRbeta library. MiXCR was run by TCRdb on the PCR reads, yielding one entry per CDR3 protein. The table lists almost 500,000 distinct CDR3 sequences, under 12% of them singletons. A few counts support this clonotype. As yet, its antigen is unknown. The germline V gene has CDR1 GTSNPN and CDR2 SVGIG (reference sequence). The V segment lost 2 bases and the J segment 0 bases; nucleotides outside the gene matches: 4. This CDR3 region has 17 residues. The chain is built from TRBV30 and TRBJ2-1, with 13 nucleotides matching TRBD2. The source was PBMCs, collected before TCRalphabeta/CD19-depleted stem cell transplant. This receptor was identified in a child under 10 years old with inherited bone marrow failure, due to receive a stem cell transplant. The CDR3 here is CAWSLRLAGGSYNEQFF. The CDR3 coding sequence is TGTGCCTGGAGTCTTAGACTAGCGGGAGGCTCCTACAATGAGCAGTTCTTC.